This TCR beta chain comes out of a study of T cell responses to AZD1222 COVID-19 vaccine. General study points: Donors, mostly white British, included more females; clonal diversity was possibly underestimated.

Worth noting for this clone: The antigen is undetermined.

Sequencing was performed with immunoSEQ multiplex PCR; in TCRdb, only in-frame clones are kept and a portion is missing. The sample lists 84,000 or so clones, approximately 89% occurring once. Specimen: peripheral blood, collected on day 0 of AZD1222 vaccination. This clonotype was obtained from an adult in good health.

CDR3 in DNA: TGTGCCGTACCCGATTCGTATACGCAGTATTTT. It yields the protein CAVPDSYTQYF. The chain joins TRBV7-9 to TRBJ2-3, with D uncertain. The CDR3 contains 11 residues. CDR1 and CDR2 from the germline V gene are SEHNR and FQNEAQ (reference sequence). The V gene lost 11 bases and the J gene lost 7 bases, with 13 bases spanning the gap.